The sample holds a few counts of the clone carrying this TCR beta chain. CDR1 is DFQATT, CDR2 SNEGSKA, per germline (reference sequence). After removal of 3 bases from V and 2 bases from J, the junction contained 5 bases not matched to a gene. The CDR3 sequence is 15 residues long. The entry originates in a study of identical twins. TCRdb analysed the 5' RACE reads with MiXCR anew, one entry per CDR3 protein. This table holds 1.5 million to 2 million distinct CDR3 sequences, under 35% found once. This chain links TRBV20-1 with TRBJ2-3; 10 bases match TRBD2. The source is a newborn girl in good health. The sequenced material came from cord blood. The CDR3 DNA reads TGCAGTGCTAGGCTTAGCGGGGGGCCCACAGATACGCAGTATTTT. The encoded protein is CSARLSGGPTDTQYF.